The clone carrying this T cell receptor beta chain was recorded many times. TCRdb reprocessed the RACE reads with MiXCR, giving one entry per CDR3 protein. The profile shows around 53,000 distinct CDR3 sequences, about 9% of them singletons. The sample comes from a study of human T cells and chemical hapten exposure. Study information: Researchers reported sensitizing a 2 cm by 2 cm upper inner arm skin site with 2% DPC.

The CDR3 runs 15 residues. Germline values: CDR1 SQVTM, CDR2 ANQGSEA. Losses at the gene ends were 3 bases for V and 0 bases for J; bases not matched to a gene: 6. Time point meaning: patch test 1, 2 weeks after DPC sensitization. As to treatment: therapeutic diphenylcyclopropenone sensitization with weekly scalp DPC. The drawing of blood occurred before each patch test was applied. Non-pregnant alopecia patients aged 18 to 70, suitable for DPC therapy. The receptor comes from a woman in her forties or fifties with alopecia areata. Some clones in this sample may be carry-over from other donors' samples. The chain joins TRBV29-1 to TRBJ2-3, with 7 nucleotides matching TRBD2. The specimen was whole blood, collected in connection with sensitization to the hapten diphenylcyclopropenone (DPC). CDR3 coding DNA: TGCAGCGTTGAGGGGGGGAGGACTAGCACAGATACGCAGTATTTT. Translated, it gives CSVEGGRTSTDTQYF.